The rows below give T cell receptor beta chains drawn from one sample of a study of a mutant IDH1 vaccine in newly diagnosed glioma. These receptors lack a known antigen. The table came from immunoSEQ multiplex PCR; TCRdb's copy has only in-frame clones and leaves some out. Here the sample spans about 50,000 clones, approximately 92% being singletons. This material consisted of PBMCs, taken from a glioma patient whose treatment included an IDH1 peptide vaccine. The receptors come from a man aged 50-60 years with glioma. Each CDR3 is given without its conserved first and last residue.

>TRBV27
ASSLVGQAPSSYEQY
>TRBV28
ASSLIGFGNQPQH
>TRBV6-6
ASSWGQMNYGYT
>TRBV4-2
ASSQSISGSDEQF
>TRBV9
ASSVLMDGNSPLH
>TRBV5-6
ASSLGLRGNQPQH
>TRBV30
AWSRDRPYGYT
>TRBV15
ATSRDREAGGTTFQETQY
>TRBV6-5
ASSYSTSGYNEQF
>TRBV19
ASSMGGTGREQY
>TRBV6-5
ASSYYGAQGNIQY
>TRBV4-2
ASSQTMSLAGGQETQY
>TRBV7-9
ASSLLGGENIQY
>TRBV29-1
SVAGRSNEQF
>TRBV29-1
SVEWVAGVGWSTDTQY
>TRBV5-1
ASSTILQGRETQY
>TRBV6-5
ASSYEWSSYNSPLH
>TRBV11-3
ASSGGYEQY
>TRBV28
ASSSQPRAPGELF
>TRBV5-1
ASSLVSNEQF
>TRBV7-2
ASSPQGAYQPQH
>TRBV4-3
ASSQDVTANEKLF
>TRBV6-1
ASSEAPRTC
>TRBV21-1
ASKGNLNTEAF
>TRBV11-2
ASSLERSNQPQH
>TRBV27
ASSSRGRETQY
>TRBV6-4
ASSDGTSTDTQY
>TRBV7-3
ASSLNPTGQGAGELF
>TRBV5-5
ASSLAGAGSRTNEKLF
>TRBV10-2
ASREGETQY
>TRBV7-9
ASSSPLLGGDPNEQF
>TRBV5-1
ASSLGQAEAF
>TRBV14
ASSQVDSLFAEAF
>TRBV28
ASSFSGQGYYGYT
>TRBV18
ASSPRQANTGELF
>TRBV2
ASSELMRGDQPQH